Below, 6 T cell receptor beta chains from the same sample are listed, as sequenced in a study of cytomegalovirus exposure and HLA in healthy donors. Use of 60 Vbeta and 13 Jbeta primers characterized the PCR. This table comes from immunoSEQ multiplex PCR, and its TCRdb copy is limited to in-frame clones, with some not included. The table counts tens of thousands of clones; 1.1% lies in the top ten. The specimen was PBMCs. The receptors were sampled from a woman in her twenties or thirties in good health and CMV-seronegative.

The rearrangement links TRBV7-8 to TRBJ2-7; the D gene is possibly TRBD2 (5 bases). This CDR3 has 14 residues. Trimming took off 4 bases at V and 6 bases at J, with 16 bases between the two ends. The V gene's germline CDR1 is SGHVS and CDR2 FQNEAQ. Here the CDR3 reads CASSWGASSGEQYF. The CDR3 bases are TGTGCCAGCAGCTGGGGAGCGTCGAGTGGCGAGCAGTACTTC.

The chain has TRBV4-1 and TRBJ2-7, with 7 bases fitting TRBD1. Germline V gene lookup returns CDR1 MGHRA and CDR2 YSYEKL. With V trimmed by 1 base and J by 0 bases, 6 bases remained unmatched. The CDR3 extends over 16 amino acids. CDR3 residues: CASSQGQGPNSYEQYF. The CDR3 region has the DNA TGCGCCAGCAGCCAAGGACAGGGCCCAAACTCCTACGAGCAGTACTTC.

The chain carries TRBV7-2 and TRBJ2-3, with 7 bases matching TRBD2. This CDR3 has 15 amino acids. Germline trimming cut 1 base from V and 5 bases from J; bases unmatched to any gene: 6. The germline V gene encodes CDR1 SGHTA and CDR2 FQGNSA. The CDR3 here is CASSLGAGPLDTQYF. As DNA, the CDR3 is TGTGCCAGCAGCTTAGGAGCGGGGCCCTTAGATACGCAGTATTTT.

The V gene is TRBV6-5, the J gene TRBJ2-5; 10 nucleotides align to TRBD2. The DNA end is more similar to TRBJ2-7, so the J call may be wrong. CDR3 length: 14 amino acids. Germline lookup yields CDR1 MNHEY and CDR2 SVGAGI. This CDR3 is CASKPGLASYEQYF. The CDR3 bases are TGTGCCAGCAAACCGGGACTAGCGTCCTACGAGCAGTACTTC.

V gene TRBV6-5 combines with J gene TRBJ1-2, with 8 positions matching TRBD1. Germline V lookup: CDR1 MNHEY, CDR2 SVGAGI. With 5 bases clipped from V and 4 bases from J, the junction kept 0 bases outside the gene matches. The CDR3 is 12 residues long. CDR3 residues: CASSDRGYGYTF. Written as DNA, the CDR3 is TGTGCCAGCAGTGACAGGGGCTATGGCTACACCTTC.

This rearrangement joins TRBV5-1 to TRBJ2-5; D is undetermined. Trimming took off 2 bases at V and 1 base at J, with 12 bases between the two ends. Germline assignment: CDR1 SGHRS and CDR2 YFSETQ. This CDR3 spans 15 amino acids. The CDR3, as DNA: TGCGCCAGCAGCTTAACCTCAAACTTCCAAGAGACCCAGTACTTC. Translating gives CASSLTSNFQETQYF.